The 32 T cell receptor beta chains below all came from one sample that was sequenced in a study of cytomegalovirus exposure and HLA in healthy donors. PCR was performed using 60 Vbeta and 13 Jbeta primers. The table came from immunoSEQ multiplex PCR; TCRdb's copy has only in-frame clones and leaves some out. The sample includes about 220,000 clones, about 74% of them seen just once. Source material: PBMCs. These receptors were collected from a woman aged 25 to 39 in good health and CMV-seronegative.

The V and J genes are TRBV11-2 and TRBJ1-1, with D unresolved. CDR3 length equals 13 residues. Germline V CDR1 and CDR2: SGHAT, FQNNGV. The V end lost 5 bases, the J end lost 3 bases, and 10 bases lay between the germline ends. Here the CDR3 DNA reads TGTGCCAGCAGCCGGAGGTGGGACACTGAAGCTTTCTTT. This encodes CASSRRWDTEAFF.

The chain is built from TRBV27 and TRBJ2-1, with 10 bases lining up with TRBD1. V shed 7 bases, J shed 3 bases, and the junction held 6 bases outside the gene matches. The CDR3 is made up of 15 amino acids. Germline CDR1 reads MNHEY; CDR2 reads SMNVEV (reference sequence). The CDR3 region has the DNA TGTGCCAGCACCCCGGGACAGGGGATCTACAATGAGCAGTTCTTC. Protein product: CASTPGQGIYNEQFF.

This chain uses TRBV6-6 with TRBJ1-2; TRBD1 is a possible D gene (5 bases). Germline-derived CDR1 and CDR2 are MNHNY and SVGAGI (reference sequence). The CDR3 spans 14 residues. V lost 2 bases to trimming and J lost 1 base, with 8 bases between them. CDR3 region: CASSYRGLNYGYTF. DNA for the CDR3: TGTGCCAGCAGTTACCGGGGACTTAACTATGGCTACACCTTC.

The table lists this clone with a few counts. The chain carries TRBV7-9 and TRBJ1-1; D is perhaps TRBD1 (6 bases). The germline V gene has CDR1 SEHNR and CDR2 FQNEAQ (reference sequence). Trimming stripped 5 bases from V and 5 bases from J, with 18 bases between. This CDR3 spans 15 amino acids. This CDR3 reads CASSLTGGGRTEAFF. In nucleotides, the CDR3 is TGTGCCAGCAGCCTAACCGGCGGGGGGCGGACTGAAGCTTTCTTT. The full variable domain, with the rest looked up from reference TRBV7-9 and TRBJ1-1, is DTGVSQNPRHKITKRGQNVTFRCDPISEHNRLYWYRQTLGQGPEFLTYFQNEAQLEKSRLLSDRFSAERPKGSFSTLEIQRTEQGDSAMYLCASSLTGGGRTEAFFGQGTRLTVV.

V is TRBV7-3 and J is TRBJ1-2; 8 bases agree with TRBD1. CDR1 and CDR2 from the germline V gene are SGHTA and FQGTGA. The V gene end was trimmed by 4 bases and the J gene end by 4 bases; junction bases not matched to a gene: 11. The CDR3 extends over 16 amino acids. The CDR3 sequence is CASSSTGEGSFYGYTF. DNA for the CDR3: TGTGCCAGCAGCTCGACAGGGGAAGGGTCATTCTATGGCTACACCTTC.

The chain has TRBV7-9 and TRBJ2-1, with 11 bases that match TRBD2. The CDR3 sequence is 19 residues long. Germline trimming cut 2 bases from V and 6 bases from J; bases unmatched to any gene: 15. CDR1 and CDR2 from the germline V gene are SEHNR and FQNEAQ (reference sequence). In DNA, the CDR3 is TGTGCCAGCAGCTTACCCGGGACTAGCGGAGTCAAGGGTTTCAATGAGCAGTTCTTC. It codes for CASSLPGTSGVKGFNEQFF.

CDR3 region: CASSSPTRNRHEQFF. Written as DNA, the CDR3 is TGCGCCAGCAGCTCCCCGACTAGAAATAGGCATGAGCAGTTCTTC. The chain combines TRBV5-1 with TRBJ2-1; tentative D call: TRBD2 (6 bases). The germline CDR1 and CDR2 sequences are SGHRS and YFSETQ. The CDR3 covers 15 residues. Trimming shortened V by 3 bases and J by 8 bases, and 18 bases separated the two germline ends.

The chain carries TRBV19 and TRBJ2-7; TRBD1 matches at 7 bases. The CDR3 has 14 amino acids. The germline V gene encodes CDR1 LNHDA and CDR2 SQIVND (reference sequence). With V trimmed by 3 bases and J by 3 bases, 5 bases remained unmatched. This chain's CDR3 is CASSIGTDLYEQYF. In DNA form, the CDR3 reads TGTGCCAGTAGTATCGGGACAGACCTCTACGAGCAGTACTTC.

This clone was seen once. Other DNA sequences from this sample encode an identical CDR3 as well. This sequence joins TRBV2 and TRBJ2-5; D is perhaps TRBD2 (5 bases). V lost 4 bases, J lost 5 bases, and 14 bases lay in between. The CDR3 extends over 14 amino acids. CDR1 and CDR2 from the germline V gene are SNHLY and FYNNEI. Here the CDR3 reads CASSGGGSGETQYF. The CDR3 DNA is TGTGCCAGCAGTGGAGGTGGGAGTGGCGAGACCCAGTACTTC.

The rearrangement joins TRBV7-2 to TRBJ1-1; D perhaps matches TRBD1 (5 bases). V was cut by 1 base and J by 4 bases, with 10 bases left in between. The germline V gene encodes CDR1 SGHTA and CDR2 FQGNSA. The CDR3 contains 14 residues. Here the CDR3 reads CASSLVQGRTEAFF. CDR3 DNA sequence: TGTGCCAGCAGCTTAGTGCAGGGTCGCACTGAAGCTTTCTTT.

V is TRBV19 and J is TRBJ1-5; 10 bases are shared with TRBD1. This CDR3 comprises 16 residues. Germline-derived CDR1 and CDR2 are LNHDA and SQIVND (reference sequence). The junction had 5 bases not matched to a gene; V was cut back by 5 bases and J by 1 base. The CDR3 DNA sequence: TGTGCCAGTAGTCCTCGGGACAGGGGAAGCAATCAGCCCCAGCATTTT. Translating it yields CASSPRDRGSNQPQHF.

The chain has TRBV19 and TRBJ1-3; no reliable D call. The germline CDR1 and CDR2 sequences are LNHDA and SQIVND (reference sequence). The CDR3 loop spans 14 amino acids. Trimming cost V 8 bases and J 0 bases, with 11 bases left between them. This chain's CDR3 is CASFSLSSGNTIYF. The CDR3 DNA sequence: TGTGCCAGTTTTTCCCTGAGCTCTGGAAACACCATATATTTT.

A single count supports this clone. The chain couples TRBV7-9 to TRBJ1-1, with TRBD1 identical over 10 bases. Trimming removed 4 bases from V and 9 bases from J; junction bases left unmatched: 5. The CDR3 is 13 amino acids. Germline assignment: CDR1 SEHNR and CDR2 FQNEAQ (reference sequence). CDR3 sequence (DNA): TGTGCCAGCAGCTCAAAGGGACAGGGGAAAGCTTTCTTT. Amino acid sequence: CASSSKGQGKAFF.

V and J are TRBV7-3 and TRBJ1-5; D ambiguous. Trimming took 3 bases from V and 5 from J, leaving 11 bases between them. There are 14 residues in the CDR3. The V gene's germline CDR1 is SGHTA and CDR2 FQGTGA. CDR3 residues: CASSFSENYQPQHF. The DNA for the CDR3 is TGTGCCAGCAGCTTCTCGGAGAACTATCAGCCCCAGCATTTT.

V is TRBV19 and J is TRBJ2-3; a weak D match, TRBD1 (6 bases). The V end was cut by 4 bases, the J end by 1 base, with 18 bases between. Germline CDR1 is LNHDA and CDR2 is SQIVND (reference sequence). The CDR3 has 17 amino acids. The CDR3 bases are TGTGCCAGTAGTACCATAGGAGGCCGGACAGGCACAGATACGCAGTATTTT. Translated, it gives CASSTIGGRTGTDTQYF.

This clone has just one count. The chain carries TRBV7-9 and TRBJ2-7, with TRBD1 as a possible D gene (5 bases). The CDR3 spans 14 residues. The V and J ends lost 2 bases and 3 bases respectively, with 11 bases between them. Germline CDR1 SEHNR, CDR2 FQNEAQ (reference sequence). In DNA, the CDR3 is TGTGCCAGCAGCTTAACGACAGATATCTACGAGCAGTACTTC. This translates into CASSLTTDIYEQYF.

V and J are TRBV7-9 and TRBJ1-1; 9 nucleotides align to TRBD1. This CDR3 has 15 amino acids. Unmatched junction bases numbered 8, after V lost 4 bases and J lost 5 bases. The germline CDR1 and CDR2 sequences are SEHNR and FQNEAQ (reference sequence). The CDR3 DNA reads TGTGCCAGCAGCTCAGCCGGGACAGGGCGAACTGAAGCTTTCTTT. Translating it yields CASSSAGTGRTEAFF.

This clone appeared a single time. This chain links TRBV7-9 with TRBJ2-1, with 14 bases fitting TRBD2. This CDR3 is built from 16 residues. CDR1 SEHNR and CDR2 FQNEAQ come from the germline V gene (reference sequence). Unmatched junction bases numbered 13, after V lost 11 bases and J lost 7 bases. In nucleotides, the CDR3 is TGTGCCGGGAGGACTAGCGGGGGGAGAGGTCGGAATGAGCAGTTCTTC. It is translated as CAGRTSGGRGRNEQFF.

The chain uses TRBV19 and TRBJ2-1; D may be TRBD2 (6 bases). The CDR3 is 15 residues long. Germline CDR1 LNHDA, CDR2 SQIVND (reference sequence). V gave up 5 bases and J gave up 5 bases, with 16 bases separating them. The CDR3 DNA is TGTGCCAGTAGTCAAGCCGGGACTGGAGACAATGAGCAGTTCTTC. Translating gives CASSQAGTGDNEQFF.

This clone was counted a few times. The chain's CDR3 is CASSEEPTGGRAEAFF. For the CDR3, the DNA is TGCGCCAGCAGTGAGGAGCCGACAGGGGGCAGGGCTGAAGCTTTCTTT. V usage is TRBV10-2 and J usage is TRBJ1-1; 10 nucleotides align to TRBD1. In germline, CDR1 is WSHSY, CDR2 SAAADI. V shed 2 bases, J shed 6 bases, and the junction held 9 bases outside the gene matches. The CDR3 has 16 amino acids.

This clone was counted ten times or more. The rearrangement links TRBV7-9 to TRBJ2-5, with 7 positions matching TRBD1. The CDR3 is 15 amino acids. V was clipped by 7 bases and J by 6 bases; unmatched bases: 14. The germline V gene has CDR1 SEHNR and CDR2 FQNEAQ (reference sequence). The DNA of the CDR3 is TGTGCCAGCATGGATGCGACAGGGCCATGGCAGACCCAGTACTTC. It is translated as CASMDATGPWQTQYF.

V usage is TRBV7-2 and J usage is TRBJ1-6, with D tentatively TRBD1 (5 bases). CDR3 length equals 15 residues. Germline V CDR1 and CDR2: SGHTA, FQGNSA. Between the trimmed V and J ends, which lost 5 bases and 8 bases, there was a span of 16 bases. CDR3 sequence (DNA): TGTGCCAGCAGCCCTAGGAGCAGGGTTGATTCACCCCTCCACTTT. It yields the protein CASSPRSRVDSPLHF.

In this sample, this clone turned up a few times. The chain employs TRBV5-1 and TRBJ2-5; 7 bases fit TRBD2. The CDR3 totals 14 residues. Per germline, CDR1 SGHRS and CDR2 YFSETQ. The V gene end was trimmed by 0 bases and the J gene end by 1 base; junction bases not matched to a gene: 0. The CDR3 protein is CASSLGGSQETQYF. The CDR3 bases are TGCGCCAGCAGCTTGGGCGGGAGCCAAGAGACCCAGTACTTC.

This rearrangement joins TRBV10-3 to TRBJ1-1, with D tentatively TRBD1 (5 bases). CDR3 length equals 16 residues. The germline CDR1 and CDR2 sequences are ENHRY and SYGVKD. The V end was cut by 10 bases, the J end by 2 bases, with 23 bases between. In DNA, the CDR3 is TGTGCCAGCAAGCGTGGGGCTACAGGAGCCAACACTGAAGCTTTCTTT. Translation gives CASKRGATGANTEAFF.

This chain connects TRBV5-4 to TRBJ1-1, with 8 positions matching TRBD1. J was trimmed by 5 bases and V by 4 bases; bases with no gene match: 13. CDR1 and CDR2 from the germline V gene are SGHNT and YYREEE (reference sequence). CDR3 size: 16 residues. The CDR3 is CASSTSGQGGGTEAFF. The CDR3 bases are TGTGCCAGCAGCACCTCAGGACAGGGAGGTGGGACTGAAGCTTTCTTT.

V usage is TRBV7-8 and J usage is TRBJ2-1, with a possible D match to TRBD2 (5 bases). Germline loops: CDR1 SGHVS, CDR2 FQNEAQ. Trimming removed 0 bases from V and 0 bases from J, with 15 bases in between. This CDR3 has 18 residues. CDR3 region: CASSLASLGVLSYNEQFF. In DNA, the CDR3 is TGTGCCAGCAGCTTAGCTTCTCTCGGGGTGCTCTCCTACAATGAGCAGTTCTTC.

This chain connects TRBV6-5 to TRBJ2-5; D gene uncertain. Germline lookup yields CDR1 MNHEY and CDR2 SVGAGI. The CDR3 sequence is 14 residues long. V lost 6 bases and J 5 bases, leaving 16 bases between the germline ends. The CDR3 nucleotides read TGTGCCAGCAGCGGAATCGACTCGATCGAGACCCAGTACTTC. Protein: CASSGIDSIETQYF.

V gene TRBV6-5 combines with J gene TRBJ1-1; a weak D match, TRBD1 (6 bases). Germline V lookup: CDR1 MNHEY, CDR2 SVGAGI. Trimming cost V 4 bases and J 8 bases, with 14 bases left between them. The CDR3 has 13 amino acids. In DNA, the CDR3 is TGTGCCAGCAGTTCCCCGTACGACAGGGAAGCTTTCTTT. Translating it yields CASSSPYDREAFF.

The chain joins TRBV18 to TRBJ2-5, with D maybe TRBD1 (5 bases). Gene TRBJ2-7 matches the end of the DNA better, so the J call may be wrong. Germline-derived CDR1 and CDR2 are KGHSH and LQKENI. The CDR3 length is 16 residues. CDR3 amino acids: CASSPLFSRDSYEQYF. CDR3 bases: TGTGCCAGCTCACCACTGTTTTCCAGGGACTCCTACGAGCAGTACTTC.

Note on this clone: Other DNA variants within this sample encode the same CDR3. The V gene is TRBV27, the J gene TRBJ2-1; D gene ambiguous. Trimming pared 3 bases from V and 1 base from J, leaving 7 bases between. In germline, CDR1 is MNHEY, CDR2 SMNVEV (reference sequence). This CDR3 region has 14 residues. CDR3 in DNA: TGTGCCAGCAGTTTTGGCAGTTCCTACAATGAGCAGTTCTTC. Its translation: CASSFGSSYNEQFF.

This chain connects TRBV7-6 to TRBJ2-1; 7 nucleotides agree with TRBD1. The CDR3 totals 14 residues. Per germline, CDR1 SGHVS and CDR2 FNYEAQ. Losses at the gene ends were 5 bases for V and 4 bases for J; bases not matched to a gene: 5. CDR3 loop: CASSHRDRYNEQFF. DNA for the CDR3: TGTGCCAGCAGCCACCGGGACAGATACAATGAGCAGTTCTTC.

The chain has TRBV29-1 and TRBJ2-1; 7 bases are a match to TRBD2. The CDR3 contains 14 residues. Germline loops: CDR1 SQVTM, CDR2 ANQGSEA. V was clipped by 6 bases and J by 4 bases; unmatched bases: 9. The CDR3 here is CSVTGTNIYNEQFF. The CDR3 bases are TGCAGCGTAACCGGGACTAACATTTACAATGAGCAGTTCTTC.